Listed below are T cell receptor beta chains from one sample, sequenced in a study of long-term antiretroviral therapy in people with HIV. The assay was immunoSEQ multiplex PCR, and TCRdb's table has in-frame clones only and misses some. The sample includes under 30,000 clones, approximately 95% seen only once; the top ten take around 2.3%. The sequences come from unsorted PBMCs, collected around 5.2 years after starting antiretroviral therapy. These receptors were obtained from a woman in her forties or fifties with HIV. Both conserved end residues are part of each CDR3. The order of the fields is V gene, D gene, CDR3 length, J gene, clone size, CDR3 DNA, CDR3 protein. D genes are given only for firm matches. The listing skips clone size in some rows; elsewhere it reads once, few, many or a size class.

>TRBV2|TRBD2|16|TRBJ2-7|-
TGTGCCAGCAGTGAAGGGGCTAGCGGCTCTGCCTACGAGCAGTACTTC
CASSEGASGSAYEQYF
>TRBV5-1|-|14|TRBJ2-7|few
TGCGCCAGCAGCTTGGAAGCGGACTCTTACGAGCAGTACTTC
CASSLEADSYEQYF
>TRBV5-1|TRBD1|16|TRBJ2-3|-
TGCGCCAGCACTCGAGAGGGGGACAGTTACACAGATACGCAGTATTTT
CASTREGDSYTDTQYF
>TRBV15|-|13|TRBJ1-5|-
TGTGCCACCAGCAGAGAGGGGAATCAGCCCCAGCATTTT
CATSREGNQPQHF
>TRBV6-5|TRBD1|15|TRBJ1-4|-
TGTGCCAGCAGCGGGGACAGGGGGAGTGATGAAAAACTGTTTTTT
CASSGDRGSDEKLFF
>TRBV30|-|14|TRBJ2-3|-
TGTGCCTGGAGTGTAGGCGGGAGCACAGATACGCAGTATTTT
CAWSVGGSTDTQYF
>TRBV7-9|-|15|TRBJ2-3|-
TGTGCCAGCAGCTTATTCGGGGGAGGAGCAGATACGCAGTATTTT
CASSLFGGGADTQYF
>TRBV13|TRBD1|16|TRBJ2-7|-
TGTGCCAGCAGCCCAGGAAGGACAGGGAGCTCCTACGAGCAGTACTTC
CASSPGRTGSSYEQYF
>TRBV27|-|14|TRBJ2-2|-
TGTGCCAGCAGGATCAATTCATTCACCGGGGAGCTGTTTTTT
CASRINSFTGELFF
>TRBV2|TRBD2|15|TRBJ2-1|-
TGTGCCAGCAAGCAGGGCGGGAGCTCCTACAATGAGCAGTTCTTC
CASKQGGSSYNEQFF
>TRBV7-9|-|15|TRBJ2-7|-
TGTGCCAGCAGCCAGATCCGGGACGGGAGATACGAGCAGTACTTC
CASSQIRDGRYEQYF
>TRBV5-6|-|13|TRBJ2-7|-
TGTGCCAGCAGCTTCGCCGGCCGGTACGAGCAGTACTTC
CASSFAGRYEQYF
>TRBV18|TRBD1|16|TRBJ2-5|-
TGTGCCAGCTCCCCAAATCACTCAGGGGGACAAGAGACCCAGTACTTC
CASSPNHSGGQETQYF
>TRBV27|TRBD1|13|TRBJ1-1|once
TGTGCCAGCAGTGACAGGGCACCGGCTGAAGCTTTCTTT
CASSDRAPAEAFF
>TRBV7-9|-|13|TRBJ2-2|-
TGTGCCAGCCTAGAGATGAACACCGGGGAGCTGTTTTTT
CASLEMNTGELFF
>TRBV7-3|TRBD2|14|TRBJ2-2|once
TGTGCCAGCAGCACCTACGGGGGGACCGGGGAGCTGTTTTTT
CASSTYGGTGELFF
>TRBV29-1|-|15|TRBJ2-5|-
TGCAGCGTTTTCCGAACAGGGTCGCGCCAAGAGACCCAGTACTTC
CSVFRTGSRQETQYF
>TRBV2|TRBD2|13|TRBJ2-3|-
TGTGCCAGCACCGGACTAGCGGGAGATACGCAGTATTTT
CASTGLAGDTQYF
>TRBV4-1|-|12|TRBJ2-2|-
TGCGCCAGCAGCTCCCACACCGGGGAGCTGTTTTTT
CASSSHTGELFF
>TRBV10-2|-|12|TRBJ1-1|once
TGCGCCAGTAACAGGGAAGGCACTGAAGCTTTCTTT
CASNREGTEAFF
>TRBV13|-|14|TRBJ2-3|-
TGTGCCAGCAGTCAGCGGGCCCTCACAGATACGCAGTATTTT
CASSQRALTDTQYF
>TRBV4-1|TRBD1|15|TRBJ2-3|-
TGCGCCAGCAGCCAAGAGGACAGGGGGCCCTATACGCAGTATTTT
CASSQEDRGPYTQYF
>TRBV19|-|17|TRBJ1-2|-
TGTGCCAGTCGAGAGCCTTCAACAGGTACGACTGTCGGTGGCTACACCTTC
CASREPSTGTTVGGYTF
>TRBV19|-|13|TRBJ2-1|once
TGTGCCAGTAGTATGTCCAGGTACAATGAGCAGTTCTTC
CASSMSRYNEQFF
>TRBV5-8|-|17|TRBJ1-4|-
TGTGCCAGCAGCGACCCCACCGCCGGGCGGACTAATGAAAAACTGTTTTTT
CASSDPTAGRTNEKLFF
>TRBV29-1|-|12|TRBJ2-7|-
TGCAGCGCTAGACAGGCCGGCTACGAGCAGTACTTC
CSARQAGYEQYF
>TRBV11-2|-|15|TRBJ2-6|-
TGTGCCAGCAGTTCCCTCTCCTCTGGGGCCAACGTCCTGACTTTC
CASSSLSSGANVLTF
>TRBV7-2|TRBD2|16|TRBJ2-2|once
TGTGCCAGCAGCTTAATAAGCGGGACTCTTGACGGGGAGCTGTTTTTT
CASSLISGTLDGELFF
>TRBV7-9|-|14|TRBJ1-1|-
TGTGCCAGCAGCCGCGGTGGGGGGAACACTGAAGCTTTCTTT
CASSRGGGNTEAFF
>TRBV19|-|12|TRBJ1-5|-
TGTGCCAGTAGTTATGCATATCAGCCCCAGCATTTT
CASSYAYQPQHF
>TRBV5-1|TRBD1|14|TRBJ1-1|-
TGCGCCAGCAGCTTAGACAGGGAGAACACTGAAGCTTTCTTT
CASSLDRENTEAFF
>TRBV27|-|14|TRBJ1-2|-
TGTGCCAGCAGCCCCGCCACAGGGCGTTATGGCTACACCTTC
CASSPATGRYGYTF
>TRBV7-9|-|13|TRBJ2-5|-
TGTGCCAGCAGCATACAGACGACCCCAACCCAGTACTTC
CASSIQTTPTQYF